What follows is one TCR beta chain and its context. Its antigen remains unidentified. This CDR3 spans 16 amino acids. Germline lookup yields CDR1 MNHEY and CDR2 SMNVEV (reference sequence). The J segment lost 4 bases and the V segment lost 4 bases, leaving 10 bases of the junction unmatched. The data are from a study of T cells in Graves' hyperthyroidism and ophthalmopathy. Template material for amplifying TCR beta CDR3 regions consisted of RNA transcripts. TCR CDR3 regions were first amplified by RT-PCR with HTBI primers. TCRdb processed the multiplex PCR reads anew with MiXCR; each CDR3 protein has one entry. The sample carries about 640,000 distinct CDR3 sequences, around 20% recorded once. In the ophthalmopathy cohort, Clinical Activity Score was at least 3, NOSPECS grade at least 4, and duration under 3 months. Extraction of PBMCs used 9 to 10 ml of fresh peripheral blood. Overall study results and limits: From stable hyperthyroidism, ophthalmopathy was separated by a 13 V-J model. It was a median 6.5 months before onset that the model predicted ophthalmopathy.

Sequenced material: blood. The receptor was derived from a man younger than 45 with Graves' ophthalmopathy. The chain couples TRBV27 to TRBJ1-3; 7 bases are shared with TRBD1. This CDR3 is CASSSGQLSTGNTIYF. For the CDR3, the DNA is TGTGCCAGCAGTTCGGGACAGCTATCCACCGGAAACACCATATATTTT.